The entry below gives a single T cell receptor (beta chain) sequence along with its context. This entry is derived from a study of shared clonotypes between healthy human individuals. Donors comprised healthy HIV-negative adults lacking recent acute infections or vaccinations. Trimming left V 4 bases short and J 2 bases short, with 13 bases between. Germline CDR1 and CDR2: SGHRS and YFSETQ. CDR3 length equals 15 residues. The run depth of the assay was deep. Assay: immunoSEQ multiplex PCR; the TCRdb copy retains only in-frame clones and omits some. The sample lists millions of clones, 95% occurring once.

This clonotype was sampled from a man younger than 35 in good health. Sequencing was performed on naive CD4+ T cells sorted from blood. Subset in this sample: CD45RA+ positively selected. The chain combines TRBV5-1 with TRBJ2-1, with D tentatively TRBD1 (6 bases). The CDR3: CASSPGVSPYNEQFF. CDR3 DNA sequence: TGCGCCAGCAGCCCAGGGGTTTCCCCCTACAATGAGCAGTTCTTC. The full variable domain, its missing parts supplied by reference TRBV5-1 and TRBJ2-1, is KAGVTQTPRYLIKTRGQQVTLSCSPISGHRSVSWYQQTPGQGLQFLFEYFSETQRNKGNFPGRFSGRQFSNSRSEMNVSTLELGDSALYLCASSPGVSPYNEQFFGPGTRLTVL.